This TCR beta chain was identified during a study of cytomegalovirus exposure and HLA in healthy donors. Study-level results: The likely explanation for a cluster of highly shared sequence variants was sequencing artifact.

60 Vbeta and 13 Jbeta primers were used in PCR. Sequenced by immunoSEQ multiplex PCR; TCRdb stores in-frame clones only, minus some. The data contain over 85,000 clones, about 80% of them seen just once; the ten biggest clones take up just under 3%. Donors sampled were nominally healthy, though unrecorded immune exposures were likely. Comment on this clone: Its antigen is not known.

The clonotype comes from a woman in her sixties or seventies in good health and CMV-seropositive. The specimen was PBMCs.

The chain's CDR3 is CASSVEYDSRDSGNTIYF. CDR3 coding DNA: TGTGCCAGCAGCGTTGAGTACGACAGTCGCGACTCTGGAAACACCATATATTTT. This chain uses TRBV9 with TRBJ1-3; maybe TRBD1 (5 bases). The V end was cut by 2 bases, the J end by 0 bases, with 18 bases between. CDR3 length: 18 residues. Germline V lookup: CDR1 SGDLS, CDR2 YYNGEE.